The T cell receptor (beta chain) described here comes from a study of T cell responses to AZD1222 COVID-19 vaccine. General observations from the study: Targets within unmutated variant regions were reportedly found for nearly half of spike-specific TCRs.

Sequencing used immunoSEQ multiplex PCR; TCRdb keeps in-frame clones, though not all of them. This table has approximately 70,000 clones, more than 80% appearing once. Remarks on this clone: Its antigen is unidentified.

Deletions cut 7 bases from V and 3 bases from J, with 22 bases between. The CDR3 spans 17 residues. Germline CDR1 and CDR2: SGHVS and FQNEAQ. Specimen: peripheral blood, collected on day 0 of AZD1222 vaccination. The origin of this receptor is an adult in good health. The chain recombines TRBV7-8 with TRBJ1-5, with D perhaps matching TRBD1 (5 bases). The CDR3, as DNA: TGTGCCAGCACCGAGCGGGACTCCACTTGGAACAATCAGCCCCAGCATTTT. Its protein is CASTERDSTWNNQPQHF.